This TCR beta chain was sequenced in a study of shared clonotypes between healthy human individuals. The CDR3 loop spans 13 amino acids. J lost 3 bases, V lost 3 bases, and 1 base had no gene match. Per germline, CDR1 MNHEY and CDR2 SMNVEV (reference sequence). This clone was observed a few times. As handled by the study authors: ImmunoSEQ output held junction-only sequences without quality scores, so filtering differed. Libraries were prepared by immunoSEQ multiplex PCR; TCRdb keeps only in-frame clonotypes and omits some of them. V, J and clone size are those of that table, while D and trimming were read from the DNA. Of fewer than 800,000 clones detected, about 91% appear once; the ten largest clones hold 24%. Naive CD8 isolation took CD45RO-negative cells positively selected for CCR7 and excluded terminally differentiated effector memory CD45RA+ cells.

The rearrangement links TRBV27 to TRBJ1-2; 7 nucleotides match TRBD1. Sequenced input: naive CD8+ T cells sorted from blood. The receptor was derived from a man under 40 in good health. The CDR3 here is CASSFGTDYGYTF. The CDR3 DNA sequence: TGTGCCAGCAGTTTCGGGACAGACTATGGCTACACCTTC.